The entry below gives a single T cell receptor beta chain sequence along with its context. The sample originates from a study of blood T cell repertoires in COVID-19. The CDR3 is made up of 11 amino acids. V was clipped by 3 bases and J by 3 bases, with 2 bases between them. Per the original data handling: Amplifying reference gene primers gave estimates of nucleated cell counts. Profiled with immunoSEQ multiplex PCR; TCRdb holds only in-frame clones, not every one. V and J calls and clone size come straight from that table; D and trimming were deduced from the DNA. The sample consists of roughly 250,000 clones, roughly 84% of them appearing once.

The rearrangement joins TRBV12-3 or TRBV12-4 to TRBJ2-5; no reliable D call. This receptor was obtained from a woman aged 40 to 49 with active or convalescent COVID-19. Sequencing was carried out using peripheral blood. The CDR3 is CASSFKETQYF. DNA for the CDR3: TGTGCCAGCAGTTTTAAAGAGACCCAGTACTTC.